This TCR beta chain derives from a study of T cell repertoires in cytomegalovirus infection. Across the study: Public TCR beta signatures indicated both CMV infection and matching HLA type.

From the reads, TCRdb called clonotypes with MiXCR, one entry per CDR3 protein. The table has 200,000 or so distinct CDR3 sequences, approximately 19% seen once. J was trimmed by 3 bases and V by 1 base; bases with no gene match: 6. The CDR3 sequence is 16 residues long. In germline, CDR1 is SGHVS, CDR2 FNYEAQ. This clonotype has only a few counts. Material: PBMCs. The origin of this receptor is a human donor in good health (CMV status not recorded). Some clones in this sample may be carry-over from other donors' samples. The chain carries TRBV7-6 and TRBJ2-7; 10 bases fit TRBD2. This chain's CDR3 is CASSLGSSGSGYEQYF. The CDR3 DNA sequence: TGTGCCAGCAGCTTAGGGTCTAGCGGGAGCGGCTACGAGCAGTACTTC. The whole variable domain, remainder taken from reference TRBV7-6 and TRBJ2-7, is GAGVSQSPRYKVTKRGQDVALRCDPISGHVSLYWYRQALGQGPEFLTYFNYEAQQDKSGLPNDRFSAERPEGSISTLTIQRTEQRDSAMYRCASSLGSSGSGYEQYFGPGTRLTVT.